The clone carrying this TCR beta chain was counted a few times. TCRdb used MiXCR to reprocess the 5' RACE reads, holding one entry per CDR3 protein. In the table there are fewer than 100,000 distinct CDR3 sequences, 7.5% to 10% of which are singletons. CDR1 is SGHDT, CDR2 YYEEEE, per germline. The CDR3 spans 13 residues. V was shortened by 6 bases and J by 7 bases, with 14 bases between the two germline ends. These data originate in a study of T cells after yellow fever vaccination. The TCR comes from a man younger than 30 who received the YFV17D yellow fever vaccine. This material consisted of CD8+ T cells not binding an NS4B(214-222) dextramer, sorted from PBMCs, taken approximately 15 days after the first yellow fever vaccination. The chain links TRBV5-6 to TRBJ2-1; D unresolved. Written as DNA, the CDR3 is TGTGCCAGCACCCTCGGGTACCCGAATGAGCAGTTCTTC. Its protein product is CASTLGYPNEQFF.